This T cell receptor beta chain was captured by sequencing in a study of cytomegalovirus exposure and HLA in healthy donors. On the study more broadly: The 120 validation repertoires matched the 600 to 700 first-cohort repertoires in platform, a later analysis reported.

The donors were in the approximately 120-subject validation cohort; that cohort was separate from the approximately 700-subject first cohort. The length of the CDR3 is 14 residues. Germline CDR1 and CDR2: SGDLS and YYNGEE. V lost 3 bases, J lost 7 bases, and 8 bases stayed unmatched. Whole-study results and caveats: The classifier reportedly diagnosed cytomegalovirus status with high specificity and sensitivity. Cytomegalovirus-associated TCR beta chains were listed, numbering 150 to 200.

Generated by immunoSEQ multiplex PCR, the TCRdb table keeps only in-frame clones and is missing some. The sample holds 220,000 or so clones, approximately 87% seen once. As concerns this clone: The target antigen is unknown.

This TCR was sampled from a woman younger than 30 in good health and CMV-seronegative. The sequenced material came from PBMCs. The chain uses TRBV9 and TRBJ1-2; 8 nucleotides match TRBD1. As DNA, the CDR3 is TGTGCCAGCAGCGCCGGACAGGGTATCTTTGGCTACACCTTC. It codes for CASSAGQGIFGYTF. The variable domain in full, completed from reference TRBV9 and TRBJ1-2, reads DSGVTQTPKHLITATGQRVTLRCSPRSGDLSVYWYQQSLDQGLQFLIQYYNGEERAKGNILERFSAQQFPDLHSELNLSSLELGDSALYFCASSAGQGIFGYTFGSGTRLTVV.